This paragraph covers one TCR beta chain sequence. PCR was performed using 60 Vbeta and 13 Jbeta primers. Sequencing was performed with immunoSEQ multiplex PCR; in TCRdb, only in-frame clones are kept and a portion is missing. The table records tens of thousands of clones, roughly 85% of them present only once. The CDR3 runs 22 residues. J lost 5 bases, V lost 6 bases, and 31 bases had no gene match. Germline CDR1 reads SQVTM; CDR2 reads ANQGSEA. The sample originates from a study of cytomegalovirus exposure and HLA in healthy donors. The donors, nominally healthy at sampling, likely had unrecorded immune exposures.

Sequenced material: PBMCs. This rearrangement joins TRBV29-1 to TRBJ2-2, with 9 nucleotides matching TRBD1. The receptor's source is a woman aged 35 to 49 in good health and CMV-seropositive. The CDR3 reads CSVAKPHRTGTGPLLGTGELFF. For the CDR3, the DNA is TGCAGCGTCGCGAAGCCCCATAGGACCGGGACAGGGCCACTACTGGGTACCGGGGAGCTGTTTTTT.